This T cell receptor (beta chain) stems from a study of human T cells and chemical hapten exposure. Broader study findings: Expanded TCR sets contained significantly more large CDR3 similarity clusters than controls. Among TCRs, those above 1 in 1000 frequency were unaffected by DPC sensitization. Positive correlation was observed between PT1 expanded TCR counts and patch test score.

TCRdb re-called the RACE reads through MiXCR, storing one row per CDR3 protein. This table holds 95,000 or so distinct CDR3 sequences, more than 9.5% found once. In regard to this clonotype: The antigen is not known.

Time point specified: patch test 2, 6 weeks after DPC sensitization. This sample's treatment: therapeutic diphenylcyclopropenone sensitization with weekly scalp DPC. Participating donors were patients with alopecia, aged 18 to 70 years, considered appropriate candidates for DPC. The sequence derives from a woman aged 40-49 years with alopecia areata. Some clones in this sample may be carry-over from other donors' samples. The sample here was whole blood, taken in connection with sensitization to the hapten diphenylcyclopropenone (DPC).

The CDR3 bases are TGTGCCAGCAGCTTAGGACAGGTTCTTAATTCACCCCTCCACTTT. Translation gives CASSLGQVLNSPLHF. The chain uses TRBV7-9 and TRBJ1-6; the D gene is possibly TRBD1 (6 bases). CDR3 length: 15 amino acids. In germline, CDR1 is SEHNR, CDR2 FQNEAQ (reference sequence). The V end lost 1 base, the J end lost 6 bases, and 10 bases lay between the germline ends.